This T cell receptor (beta chain) was captured in a study of blood T cells in healthy people across ages. Overall study context: About one barcoded beta molecule per two T cells was captured by template switching.

CDR1 and CDR2 (germline): DFQATT, SNEGSKA (reference sequence). The CDR3 totals 15 residues. A second PCR, run for roughly 7 to 12 cycles, used a sample-barcoded 5' primer plus a J-beta primer mix. TCRdb recomputed calls from the 5' RACE reads with MiXCR, one row per CDR3 protein. The table records about 780,000 distinct CDR3 sequences, 46% of them present only once. Note on this clonotype: Its antigen is unknown.

Study observations and caveats: The study found TCR beta diversity correlated strongly with naive T cell percentage. Older age went with lower TCR beta diversity per million T cells, in a roughly linear way.

This chain joins TRBV20-1 and TRBJ2-5, with TRBD2 matching 8 bases. TRBJ2-7 matches the DNA end more closely, so the J call is doubtful. The TCR was taken from a man older than 75 in good health. The sequenced sample consisted of blood. CDR3 protein: CSASIRGTSNYEQYF. CDR3 DNA: TGCAGTGCTAGTATTCGCGGGACTAGTAACTACGAGCAGTACTTC.